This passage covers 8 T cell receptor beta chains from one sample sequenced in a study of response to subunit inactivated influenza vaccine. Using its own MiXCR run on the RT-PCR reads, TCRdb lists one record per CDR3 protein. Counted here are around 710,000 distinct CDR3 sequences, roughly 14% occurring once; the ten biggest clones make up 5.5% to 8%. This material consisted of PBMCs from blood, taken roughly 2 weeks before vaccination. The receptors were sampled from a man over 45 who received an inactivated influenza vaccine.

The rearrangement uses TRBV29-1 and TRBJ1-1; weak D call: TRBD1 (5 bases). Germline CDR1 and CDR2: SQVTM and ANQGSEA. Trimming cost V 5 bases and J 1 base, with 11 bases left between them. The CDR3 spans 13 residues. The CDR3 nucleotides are TGCAGCGTTCAACAAGACAGGAACACTGAAGCTTTCTTT. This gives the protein CSVQQDRNTEAFF. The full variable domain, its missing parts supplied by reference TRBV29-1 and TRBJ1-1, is SAVISQKPSRDICQRGTSLTIQCQVDSQVTMMFWYRQQPGQSLTLIATANQGSEATYESGFVIDKFPISRPNLTFSTLTVSNMSPEDSSIYLCSVQQDRNTEAFFGQGTRLTVV.

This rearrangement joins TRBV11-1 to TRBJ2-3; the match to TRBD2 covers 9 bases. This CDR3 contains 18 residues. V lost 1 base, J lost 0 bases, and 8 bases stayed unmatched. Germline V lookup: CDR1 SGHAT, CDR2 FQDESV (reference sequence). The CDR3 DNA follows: TGTGCCAGCAGCTTAGGGTCGGCTAGCGGGACTAGCACAGATACGCAGTATTTT. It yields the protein CASSLGSASGTSTDTQYF.

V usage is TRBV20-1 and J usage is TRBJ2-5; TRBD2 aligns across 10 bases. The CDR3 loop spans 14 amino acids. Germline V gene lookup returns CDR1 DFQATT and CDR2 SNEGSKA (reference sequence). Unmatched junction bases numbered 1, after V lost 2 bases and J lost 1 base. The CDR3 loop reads CSARIAGGQETQYF. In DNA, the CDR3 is TGCAGTGCTAGAATAGCGGGAGGCCAAGAGACCCAGTACTTC.

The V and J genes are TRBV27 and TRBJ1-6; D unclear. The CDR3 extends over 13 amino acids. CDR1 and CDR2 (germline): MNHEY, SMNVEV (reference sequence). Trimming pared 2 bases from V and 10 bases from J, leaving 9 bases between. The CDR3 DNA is TGTGCCAGCAGTTTAAGGGTGATCTCACCCCTCCACTTT. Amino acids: CASSLRVISPLHF.

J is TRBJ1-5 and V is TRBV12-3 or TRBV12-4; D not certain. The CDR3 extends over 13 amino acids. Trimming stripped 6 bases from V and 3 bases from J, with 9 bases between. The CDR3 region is CASSPRDNQPQHF. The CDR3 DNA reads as TGTGCCAGCAGCCCACGGGACAATCAGCCCCAGCATTTT.

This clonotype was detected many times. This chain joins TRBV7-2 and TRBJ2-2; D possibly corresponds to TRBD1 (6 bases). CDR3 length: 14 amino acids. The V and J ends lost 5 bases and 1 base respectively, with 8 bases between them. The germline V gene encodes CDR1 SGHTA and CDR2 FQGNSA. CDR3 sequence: CASSRGGNTGELFF. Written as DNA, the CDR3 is TGTGCCAGCAGCCGAGGGGGGAACACCGGGGAGCTGTTTTTT.

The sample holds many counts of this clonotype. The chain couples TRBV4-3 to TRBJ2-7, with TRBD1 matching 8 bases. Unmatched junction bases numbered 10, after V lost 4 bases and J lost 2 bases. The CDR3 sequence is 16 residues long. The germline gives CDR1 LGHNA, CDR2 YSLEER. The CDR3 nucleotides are TGCGCCAGCAGCCCGGGCCTGGGACAGGCAACCTACGAGCAGTACTTC. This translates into CASSPGLGQATYEQYF.

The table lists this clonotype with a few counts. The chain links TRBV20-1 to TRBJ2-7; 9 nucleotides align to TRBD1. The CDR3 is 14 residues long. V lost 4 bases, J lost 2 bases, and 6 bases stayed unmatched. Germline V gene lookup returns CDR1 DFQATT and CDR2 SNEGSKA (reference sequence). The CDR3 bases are TGCAGTGCTACTGACAGGGGGTACCCCTACGAGCAGTACTTC. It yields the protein CSATDRGYPYEQYF.